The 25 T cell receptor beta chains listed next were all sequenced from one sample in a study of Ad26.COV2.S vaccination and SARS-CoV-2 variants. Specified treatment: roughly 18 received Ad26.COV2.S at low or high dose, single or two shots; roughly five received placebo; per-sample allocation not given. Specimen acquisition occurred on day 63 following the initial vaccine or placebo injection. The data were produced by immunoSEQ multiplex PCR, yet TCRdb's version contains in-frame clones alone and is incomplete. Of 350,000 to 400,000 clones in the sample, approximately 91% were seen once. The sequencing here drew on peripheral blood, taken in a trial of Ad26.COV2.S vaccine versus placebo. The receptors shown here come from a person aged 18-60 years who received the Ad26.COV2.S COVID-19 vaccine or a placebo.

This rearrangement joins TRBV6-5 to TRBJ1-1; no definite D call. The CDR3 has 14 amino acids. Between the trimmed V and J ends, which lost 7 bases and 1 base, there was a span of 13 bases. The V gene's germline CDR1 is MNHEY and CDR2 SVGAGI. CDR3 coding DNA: TGTGCCAGCACCCAAACCGGGAGGAACACTGAAGCTTTCTTT. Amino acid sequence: CASTQTGRNTEAFF.

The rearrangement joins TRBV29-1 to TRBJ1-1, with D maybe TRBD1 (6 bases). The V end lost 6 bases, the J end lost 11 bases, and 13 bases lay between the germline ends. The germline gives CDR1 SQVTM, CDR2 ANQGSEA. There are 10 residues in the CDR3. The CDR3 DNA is TGCAGCGTAGTACAGGGAAATGCTTTCTTT. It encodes CSVVQGNAFF. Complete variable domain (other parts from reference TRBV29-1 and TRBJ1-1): SAVISQKPSRDICQRGTSLTIQCQVDSQVTMMFWYRQQPGQSLTLIATANQGSEATYESGFVIDKFPISRPNLTFSTLTVSNMSPEDSSIYLCSVVQGNAFFGQGTRLTVV.

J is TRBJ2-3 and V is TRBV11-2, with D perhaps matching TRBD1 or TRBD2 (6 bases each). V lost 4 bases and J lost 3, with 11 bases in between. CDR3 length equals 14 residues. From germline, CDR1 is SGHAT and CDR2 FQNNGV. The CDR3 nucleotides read TGTGCCAGCAGCTGGAGGGGGGCAACAGATACGCAGTATTTT. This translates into CASSWRGATDTQYF.

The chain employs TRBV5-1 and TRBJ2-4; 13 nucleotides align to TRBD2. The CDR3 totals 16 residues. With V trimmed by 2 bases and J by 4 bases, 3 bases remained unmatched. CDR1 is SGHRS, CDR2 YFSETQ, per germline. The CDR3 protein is CASSLGTSGVKNIQYF. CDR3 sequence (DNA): TGCGCCAGCAGCTTAGGGACTAGCGGGGTTAAAAACATTCAGTACTTC.

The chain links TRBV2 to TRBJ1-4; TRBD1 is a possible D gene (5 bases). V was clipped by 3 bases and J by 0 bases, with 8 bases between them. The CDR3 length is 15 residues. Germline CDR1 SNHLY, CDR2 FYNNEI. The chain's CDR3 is CASSEQGATNEKLFF. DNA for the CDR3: TGTGCCAGCAGTGAGCAGGGTGCAACTAATGAAAAACTGTTTTTT.

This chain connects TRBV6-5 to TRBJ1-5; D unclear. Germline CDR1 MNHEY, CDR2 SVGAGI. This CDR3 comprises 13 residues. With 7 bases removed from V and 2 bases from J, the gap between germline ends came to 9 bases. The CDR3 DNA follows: TGTGCCAGCAATCTGGGTGGCAATCAGCCCCAGCATTTT. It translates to CASNLGGNQPQHF.

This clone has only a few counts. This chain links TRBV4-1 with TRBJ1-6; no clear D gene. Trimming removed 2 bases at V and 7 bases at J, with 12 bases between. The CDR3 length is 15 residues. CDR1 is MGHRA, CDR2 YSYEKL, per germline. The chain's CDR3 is CASSQSTLGNSPLHF. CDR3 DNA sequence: TGCGCCAGCAGCCAATCCACGTTGGGGAATTCACCCCTCCACTTT.

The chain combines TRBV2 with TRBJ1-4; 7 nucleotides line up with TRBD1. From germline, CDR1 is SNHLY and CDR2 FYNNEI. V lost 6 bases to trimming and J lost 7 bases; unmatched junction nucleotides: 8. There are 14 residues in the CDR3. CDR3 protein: CASRKTGNSEKLFF. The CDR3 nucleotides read TGTGCCAGCAGGAAGACAGGGAATAGTGAAAAACTGTTTTTT.

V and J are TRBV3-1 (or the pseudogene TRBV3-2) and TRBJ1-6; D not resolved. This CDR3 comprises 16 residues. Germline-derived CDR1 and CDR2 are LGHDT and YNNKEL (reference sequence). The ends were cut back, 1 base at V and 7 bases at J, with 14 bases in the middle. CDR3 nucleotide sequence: TGTGCCAGCAGCCAAGTTCGGCAGTTACCGAATTCACCCCTCCACTTT. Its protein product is CASSQVRQLPNSPLHF.

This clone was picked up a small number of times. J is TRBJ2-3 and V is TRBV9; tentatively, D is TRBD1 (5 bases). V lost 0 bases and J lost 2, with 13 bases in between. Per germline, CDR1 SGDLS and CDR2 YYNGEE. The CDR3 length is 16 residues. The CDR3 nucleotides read TGTGCCAGCAGCGTAGATGAAGGACAAGTCACAGATACGCAGTATTTT. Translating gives CASSVDEGQVTDTQYF.

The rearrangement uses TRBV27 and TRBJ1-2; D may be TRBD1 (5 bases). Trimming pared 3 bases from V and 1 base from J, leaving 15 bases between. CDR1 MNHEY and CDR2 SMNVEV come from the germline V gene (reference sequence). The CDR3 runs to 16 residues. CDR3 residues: CASSFFWQGVNYGYTF. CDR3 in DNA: TGTGCCAGCAGTTTCTTTTGGCAGGGCGTTAACTATGGCTACACCTTC.

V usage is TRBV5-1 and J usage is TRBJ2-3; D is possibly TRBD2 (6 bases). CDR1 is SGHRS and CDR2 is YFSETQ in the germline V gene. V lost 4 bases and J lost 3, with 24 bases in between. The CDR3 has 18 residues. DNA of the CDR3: TGCGCCAGCAGCCAGTGGGCCTCTGCGGGGTTGGGGACAGATACGCAGTATTTT. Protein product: CASSQWASAGLGTDTQYF.

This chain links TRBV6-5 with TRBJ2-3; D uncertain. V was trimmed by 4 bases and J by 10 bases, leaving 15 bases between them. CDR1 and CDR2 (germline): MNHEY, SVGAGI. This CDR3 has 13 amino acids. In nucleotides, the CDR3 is TGTGCCAGCAGTTCACAGAGCCGCGGTGCGCAGTATTTT. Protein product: CASSSQSRGAQYF.

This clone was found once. The CDR3 spells CASTRGQSHNEQFF. In DNA form, the CDR3 reads TGTGCCAGCACCCGCGGACAGTCGCACAATGAGCAGTTCTTC. This chain links TRBV6-5 with TRBJ2-1; tentatively, D is TRBD1 (6 bases). The germline V gene encodes CDR1 MNHEY and CDR2 SVGAGI. V dropped 7 bases and J dropped 5 bases, with 15 bases sitting between them. The CDR3 sequence is 14 residues long.

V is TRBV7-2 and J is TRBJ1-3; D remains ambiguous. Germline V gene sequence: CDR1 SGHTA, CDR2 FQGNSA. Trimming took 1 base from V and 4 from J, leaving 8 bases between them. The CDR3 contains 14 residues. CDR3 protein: CASSLGAEGNTIYF. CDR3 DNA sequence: TGTGCCAGCAGCTTAGGGGCAGAAGGAAACACCATATATTTT.

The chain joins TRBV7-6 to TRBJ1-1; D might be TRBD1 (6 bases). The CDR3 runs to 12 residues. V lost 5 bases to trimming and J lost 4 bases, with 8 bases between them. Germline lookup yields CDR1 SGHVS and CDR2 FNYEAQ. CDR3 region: CASSQGRTEAFF. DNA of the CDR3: TGTGCCAGCAGCCAGGGGCGCACTGAAGCTTTCTTT.

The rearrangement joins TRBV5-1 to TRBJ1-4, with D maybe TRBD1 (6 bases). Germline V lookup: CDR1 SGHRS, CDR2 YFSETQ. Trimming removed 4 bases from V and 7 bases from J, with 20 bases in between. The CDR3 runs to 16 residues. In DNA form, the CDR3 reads TGCGCCAGCAGCCTCCGACCCGGGGGGCTGGGTGAAAAACTGTTTTTT. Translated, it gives CASSLRPGGLGEKLFF.

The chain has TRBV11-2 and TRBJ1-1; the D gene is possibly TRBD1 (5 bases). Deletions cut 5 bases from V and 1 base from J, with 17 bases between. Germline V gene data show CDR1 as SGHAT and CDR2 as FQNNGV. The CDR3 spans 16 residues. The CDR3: CASSRNPLGGNTEAFF. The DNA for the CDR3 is TGTGCCAGCAGCAGAAACCCCTTGGGGGGGAACACTGAAGCTTTCTTT.

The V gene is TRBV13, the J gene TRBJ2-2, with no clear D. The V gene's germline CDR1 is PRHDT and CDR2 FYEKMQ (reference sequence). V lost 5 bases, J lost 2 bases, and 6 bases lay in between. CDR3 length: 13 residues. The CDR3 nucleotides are TGTGCCAGCAGCCCTGAAAACACCGGGGAGCTGTTTTTT. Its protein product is CASSPENTGELFF. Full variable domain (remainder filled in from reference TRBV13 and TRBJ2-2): AAGVIQSPRHLIKEKRETATLKCYPIPRHDTVYWYQQGPGQDPQFLISFYEKMQSDKGSIPDRFSAQQFSDYHSELNMSSLELGDSALYFCASSPENTGELFFGEGSRLTVL.

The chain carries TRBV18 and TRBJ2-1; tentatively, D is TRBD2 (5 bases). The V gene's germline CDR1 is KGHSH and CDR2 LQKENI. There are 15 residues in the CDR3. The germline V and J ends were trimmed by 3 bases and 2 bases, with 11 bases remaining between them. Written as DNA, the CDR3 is TGTGCCAGCTCACCCTCTCGCGGGCCCTACAATGAGCAGTTCTTC. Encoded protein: CASSPSRGPYNEQFF.

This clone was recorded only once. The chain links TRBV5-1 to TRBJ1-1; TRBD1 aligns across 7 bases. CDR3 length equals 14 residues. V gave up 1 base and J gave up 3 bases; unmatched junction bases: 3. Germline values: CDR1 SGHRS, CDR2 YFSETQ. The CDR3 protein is CASSLTGVDTEAFF. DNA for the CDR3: TGCGCCAGCAGCTTGACAGGGGTCGACACTGAAGCTTTCTTT.

CDR3 amino acids: CASSFQGQGGGYTF. CDR3 sequence (DNA): TGTGCCAGCAGCTTTCAAGGGCAGGGAGGAGGCTACACCTTC. The genes are TRBV5-4 and TRBJ1-2; the D gene is possibly TRBD1 (5 bases). V lost 2 bases to trimming and J lost 8 bases, with 16 bases between them. Germline V gives CDR1 SGHNT, CDR2 YYREEE (reference sequence). The CDR3 consists of 14 residues.

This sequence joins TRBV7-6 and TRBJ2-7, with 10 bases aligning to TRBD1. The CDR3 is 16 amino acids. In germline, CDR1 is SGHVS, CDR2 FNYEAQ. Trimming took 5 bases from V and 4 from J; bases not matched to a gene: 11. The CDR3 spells CASSPEGDRGGYEQYF. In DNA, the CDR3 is TGTGCCAGCAGCCCGGAGGGGGACAGGGGTGGGTACGAGCAGTACTTC.

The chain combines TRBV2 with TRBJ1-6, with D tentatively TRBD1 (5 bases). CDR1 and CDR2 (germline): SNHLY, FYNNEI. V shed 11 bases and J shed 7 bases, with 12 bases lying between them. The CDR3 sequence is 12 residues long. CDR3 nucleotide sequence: TGTGCCGCTGGGGAGGGGAATTCACCCCTCCACTTT. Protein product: CAAGEGNSPLHF. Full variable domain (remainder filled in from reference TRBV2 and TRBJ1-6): EPEVTQTPSHQVTQMGQEVILRCVPISNHLYFYWYRQILGQKVEFLVSFYNNEISEKSEIFDDQFSVERPDGSNFTLKIRSTKLEDSAMYFCAAGEGNSPLHFGNGTRLTVT.

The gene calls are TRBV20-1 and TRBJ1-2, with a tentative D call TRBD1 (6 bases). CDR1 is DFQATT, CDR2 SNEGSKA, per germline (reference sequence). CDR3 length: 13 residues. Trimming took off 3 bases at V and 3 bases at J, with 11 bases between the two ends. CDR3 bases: TGCAGTGCTAGTTCAGGGGAAGACTATGGCTACACCTTC. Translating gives CSASSGEDYGYTF.